This TCR beta chain was sequenced in a study of vaccination and CD4 T cells after COVID-19. As for the study in general: The post-vaccine samples came a median 72 days after dose two (range 14 to 241). The authors used overlapping spike peptides from SARS-CoV-2, HCoV-NL63, HCoV-OC43 and HCoV-229E to stimulate cells.

This clonotype was seen a few times. Its antigen remains unidentified. CDR1 DFQATT and CDR2 SNEGSKA come from the germline V gene (reference sequence). This CDR3 region has 14 residues. J lost 6 bases, V lost 3 bases, and 7 bases had no gene match. Treatment meaning: approximately nine-day PBMC culture with coronavirus spike peptide pools or control peptides (ViraFEST assay). First, ViraFEST expanded antigen-specific T cells with peptide pools, and next it sequenced the TCRs. Sequence data for DNA of cultured CD4+ T cells were generated by the Oncomine TCR Beta short-read assay. TCRdb recomputed calls from the PCR reads with MiXCR, one row per CDR3 protein. Here the sample spans 15,000 or so distinct CDR3 sequences, less than 70% being singletons.

The TCR originated in a human donor who had recovered from COVID-19. The chain is built from TRBV20-1 and TRBJ2-7; the match to TRBD2 covers 11 bases. The sample consisted of CD4+ T cells from blood, cultured in vitro, taken before SARS-CoV-2 vaccination. The CDR3 region has the DNA TGCAGTGCTAGTCTCCATAGCGGGGGGGCCGAGCAGTACTTC. Its protein is CSASLHSGGAEQYF.